The source of this T cell receptor beta chain is a study of T-cell memory formation after mild COVID-19. Whole-study findings and limits: Whereas later expanders leaned CD4+, clones contracting day 15 to 85 showed a balanced CD4/CD8 makeup. Researchers could not confirm that second-wave clones peaking on day 37 targeted SARS-CoV-2.

Via MiXCR, TCRdb re-called the 5' RACE reads, giving one row per CDR3 protein. The sample has about 430,000 distinct CDR3 sequences; around 24% are singletons. Regarding this clonotype: What it recognizes is unknown.

This CDR3 contains 15 residues. V shed 6 bases and J shed 9 bases, with 18 bases lying between them. In germline, CDR1 is MNHEY, CDR2 SVGAGI. Sequenced material: PBMCs or a T cell subset sorted from them (not recorded which). This rearrangement joins TRBV6-5 to TRBJ1-6, with a weak D call TRBD1 (5 bases). The clonotype comes from an adult woman who had mild COVID-19 (a few samples of this study predate the infection). Cell type and time point are not known. The CDR3 DNA is TGTGCCAGCAGATCCTGGACAAAACGATCTTCACCCCTCCACTTT. It encodes CASRSWTKRSSPLHF.